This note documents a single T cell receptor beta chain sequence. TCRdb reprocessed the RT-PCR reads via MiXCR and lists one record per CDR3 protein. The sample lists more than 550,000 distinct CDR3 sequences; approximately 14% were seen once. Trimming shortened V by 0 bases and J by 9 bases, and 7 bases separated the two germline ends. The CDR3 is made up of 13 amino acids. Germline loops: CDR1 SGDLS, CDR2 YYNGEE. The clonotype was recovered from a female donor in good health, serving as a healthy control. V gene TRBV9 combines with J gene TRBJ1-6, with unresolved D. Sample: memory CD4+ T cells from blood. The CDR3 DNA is TGTGCCAGCAGCGTAGACCCGGGTTCACCCCTCCACTTT. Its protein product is CASSVDPGSPLHF.